A single sample is the source of the 32 T cell receptor beta chains below, sequenced in a study of T cell responses to AZD1222 COVID-19 vaccine. Clones were sequenced by immunoSEQ multiplex PCR, and TCRdb holds only the in-frame ones, with some missing. The data contain around 100,000 clones, about 90% of them singletons. The sequencing here drew on peripheral blood, taken on day 0 of AZD1222 vaccination. The receptors were sampled from an adult in good health.

This chain joins TRBV12-3 or TRBV12-4 and TRBJ2-5; D is unclear. V lost 3 bases, J lost 2 bases, and 7 bases lay in between. This CDR3 has 13 amino acids. This CDR3 reads CASSFELQETQYF. The CDR3 coding sequence is TGTGCCAGCAGTTTTGAGCTTCAAGAGACCCAGTACTTC.

The chain has TRBV19 and TRBJ1-5, with D perhaps TRBD1 (6 bases). The CDR3 runs to 16 residues. The V gene's germline CDR1 is LNHDA and CDR2 SQIVND (reference sequence). Trimming stripped 6 bases from V and 6 bases from J, with 21 bases between. In DNA form, the CDR3 reads TGTGCCAGTAGAGGGGGGAGTTACAGGGCCGGTCAGCCCCAGCATTTT. Protein sequence: CASRGGSYRAGQPQHF.

The rearrangement uses TRBV5-1 and TRBJ1-6, with 9 bases fitting TRBD1. V gave up 0 bases and J gave up 10 bases; unmatched junction bases: 8. This CDR3 region has 16 residues. Germline V gene sequence: CDR1 SGHRS, CDR2 YFSETQ. The CDR3 protein is CASSLDEGQGRSPLHF. For the CDR3, the DNA is TGCGCCAGCAGCTTGGATGAGGGACAGGGAAGATCACCCCTCCACTTT.

The chain is built from TRBV5-1 and TRBJ2-3, with 11 bases matching TRBD1. Germline-derived CDR1 and CDR2 are SGHRS and YFSETQ. This CDR3 has 19 residues. Trimming took 4 bases from V and 0 from J; bases not matched to a gene: 13. Written as DNA, the CDR3 is TGCGCCAGCAGCCCCCGGGACAGGGGGAAAATTACTAGCACAGATACGCAGTATTTT. Its translation: CASSPRDRGKITSTDTQYF.

The J gene is TRBJ2-7, the V gene TRBV10-1, with TRBD2 matching 10 bases. The V and J ends lost 6 bases and 4 bases, in that order; junction bases with no gene match: 6. The CDR3 has 14 amino acids. CDR1 and CDR2 from the germline V gene are WNHNN and SYGVQD (reference sequence). DNA of the CDR3: TGCGCCAGCAGCCCTAGCGGGAGTTCTTACGAGCAGTACTTC. It is translated as CASSPSGSSYEQYF.

This clone was seen a handful of times. This chain connects TRBV12-5 to TRBJ2-3, with 10 bases matching TRBD2. Germline assignment: CDR1 LGHNT and CDR2 FRNRAP. The CDR3 is 17 amino acids. V lost 5 bases and J lost 2; bases outside the gene matches: 10. The CDR3 sequence: CASGPRPSGRATDTQYF. As DNA, the CDR3 is TGTGCTAGTGGTCCGCGCCCGAGCGGGAGGGCCACAGATACGCAGTATTTT.

In regard to this clone: The identical CDR3 is also encoded by other nucleotide sequences in the sample. V gene TRBV29-1 combines with J gene TRBJ1-1; TRBD1 might be the D (5 bases). V was clipped by 5 bases and J by 2 bases, with 15 bases between them. The germline gives CDR1 SQVTM, CDR2 ANQGSEA. The length of the CDR3 is 14 residues. The CDR3 nucleotides read TGCAGCGTTCCGAGGGGCCAGGGTAACACTGAAGCTTTCTTT. Its translation: CSVPRGQGNTEAFF.

The gene calls are TRBV28 and TRBJ1-1; 8 bases fit TRBD1. There are 16 residues in the CDR3. Unmatched junction bases numbered 8, after V lost 1 base and J lost 4 bases. The germline V gene has CDR1 MDHEN and CDR2 SYDVKM. CDR3 amino acids: CASSLSGQALPTEAFF. CDR3 DNA: TGTGCCAGCAGTTTATCGGGACAGGCCCTGCCCACTGAAGCTTTCTTT.

This clone was observed once. The rearrangement uses TRBV6-5 and TRBJ2-7; TRBD1 aligns across 9 bases. Germline V gene lookup returns CDR1 MNHEY and CDR2 SVGAGI. CDR3 size: 13 residues. V lost 6 bases to trimming and J lost 4 bases; unmatched junction nucleotides: 4. In DNA, the CDR3 is TGTGCCAGCAGGCCGGGACAGGGTTACGAGCAGTACTTC. Translating it yields CASRPGQGYEQYF.

This sequence joins TRBV10-2 and TRBJ2-1; the match to TRBD2 covers 8 bases. V was pared by 3 bases and J by 10 bases, with 5 bases of the junction left unmatched. Germline V gives CDR1 WSHSY, CDR2 SAAADI. The CDR3 extends over 13 amino acids. CDR3 DNA: TGCGCCAGCAGTGATAGGGGCGGGAGGGAGCAGTTCTTC. Its protein is CASSDRGGREQFF.

The count of this clone is one. The chain couples TRBV6-1 to TRBJ2-7; 7 bases are a match to TRBD1. Trimming at V came to 2 bases and at J to 2 bases, leaving 3 bases not matched to a gene. Germline-derived CDR1 and CDR2 are MNHNS and SASEGT. This CDR3 is built from 14 residues. The CDR3 DNA reads TGTGCCAGCAGTGAACAGACAGGGCCCTACGAGCAGTACTTC. The encoded protein is CASSEQTGPYEQYF.

This sequence joins TRBV5-5 and TRBJ2-7, with 10 bases lining up with TRBD1. J lost 2 bases, V lost 4 bases, and 3 bases had no gene match. The CDR3 runs 14 residues. Germline V gives CDR1 SGHKS, CDR2 YYEKEE (reference sequence). This CDR3 reads CASSRDRGPYEQYF. Written as DNA, the CDR3 is TGTGCCAGCAGCCGGGACAGGGGTCCCTACGAGCAGTACTTC.

This chain links TRBV3-1 (or the pseudogene TRBV3-2) with TRBJ2-1, with 8 bases identical to TRBD2. The CDR3 is made up of 16 amino acids. Germline-derived CDR1 and CDR2 are LGHDT and YNNKEL (reference sequence). J was trimmed by 4 bases and V by 5 bases; bases with no gene match: 10. The CDR3 here is CASSATAGGLYNEQFF. CDR3 nucleotides: TGTGCCAGCAGCGCGACGGCGGGAGGTTTGTACAATGAGCAGTTCTTC.

The rearrangement links TRBV6-5 to TRBJ2-3; D is unresolved. The CDR3 spans 15 residues. V was cut by 0 bases and J by 3 bases, with 10 bases left in between. Germline V lookup: CDR1 MNHEY, CDR2 SVGAGI. CDR3 protein: CASSYSPRGTDTQYF. The DNA of the CDR3 is TGTGCCAGCAGTTACTCCCCCCGTGGGACAGATACGCAGTATTTT.

V usage is TRBV29-1 and J usage is TRBJ2-7; D is undetermined. The CDR3 totals 15 residues. Trimming left V 1 base short and J 2 bases short, with 15 bases between. CDR1 and CDR2 from the germline V gene are SQVTM and ANQGSEA. As DNA, the CDR3 is TGCAGCGTTGAAGGCTCCGTAGGCAGAACCTACGAGCAGTACTTC. It encodes CSVEGSVGRTYEQYF.

The chain uses TRBV19 and TRBJ1-2; D possibly corresponds to TRBD1 (6 bases). Trimming removed 2 bases at V and 7 bases at J, with 14 bases between. The CDR3 has 14 residues. CDR1 is LNHDA, CDR2 SQIVND, per germline (reference sequence). For the CDR3, the DNA is TGTGCCAGTAGTATATTTAATCGACAGGTTGGCTACACCTTC. It translates to CASSIFNRQVGYTF.

The chain recombines TRBV18 with TRBJ2-7; possible D gene TRBD1, 6 bases. V gave up 6 bases and J gave up 2 bases, with 11 bases separating them. Germline V lookup: CDR1 KGHSH, CDR2 LQKENI. The CDR3 is 13 amino acids. CDR3 bases: TGTGCCAGCTCCCGGGACATCGCCTACGAGCAGTACTTC. Encoded protein: CASSRDIAYEQYF.

This rearrangement joins TRBV4-1 to TRBJ1-5; possibly TRBD1 for D (5 bases). Trimming took off 0 bases at V and 6 bases at J, with 15 bases between the two ends. The CDR3 covers 16 residues. CDR1 is MGHRA, CDR2 YSYEKL, per germline. The CDR3 here is CASSQDRSAGTQPQHF. As DNA, the CDR3 is TGCGCCAGCAGCCAAGACCGCTCGGCGGGGACTCAGCCCCAGCATTTT.

The chain links TRBV7-9 to TRBJ2-5; tentatively, D is TRBD1 or TRBD2 (6 bases each). V was clipped by 1 base and J by 5 bases, with 14 bases between them. CDR3 length: 15 residues. Germline CDR1 reads SEHNR; CDR2 reads FQNEAQ (reference sequence). The CDR3 spells CASSLGAGAGETQYF. In DNA form, the CDR3 reads TGTGCCAGCAGCTTAGGGGCAGGGGCGGGGGAGACCCAGTACTTC.

Here the CDR3 reads CASSRDRGGEKLFF. The CDR3 DNA is TGTGCCAGCAGCCGGGACAGGGGAGGTGAAAAACTGTTTTTT. The chain recombines TRBV3-1 (or the pseudogene TRBV3-2) with TRBJ1-4, with TRBD1 matching over 10 bases. In germline, CDR1 is LGHDT, CDR2 YNNKEL (reference sequence). With 4 bases clipped from V and 7 bases from J, the junction kept 3 bases outside the gene matches. The CDR3 runs 14 residues.

V and J are TRBV2 and TRBJ1-2, with D unclear. From germline, CDR1 is SNHLY and CDR2 FYNNEI. Between the trimmed V and J ends, which lost 1 base and 8 bases, there was a span of 5 bases. The CDR3 is 11 residues long. The CDR3 nucleotides are TGTGCCAGCAGTGAAGGCGTCGGCTACACCTTC. This gives the protein CASSEGVGYTF. The entire variable domain, with the rest obtained from reference TRBV2 and TRBJ1-2, is as follows: EPEVTQTPSHQVTQMGQEVILRCVPISNHLYFYWYRQILGQKVEFLVSFYNNEISEKSEIFDDQFSVERPDGSNFTLKIRSTKLEDSAMYFCASSEGVGYTFGSGTRLTVV.

This clone has just a few counts. The genes are TRBV2 and TRBJ1-1, with unresolved D. The CDR3 extends over 15 amino acids. Deletions cut 4 bases from V and 0 bases from J, with 12 bases between. CDR1 SNHLY and CDR2 FYNNEI come from the germline V gene. The CDR3 DNA is TGTGCCAGCAGTGTTCGGTCGGTCATGAACACTGAAGCTTTCTTT. It encodes CASSVRSVMNTEAFF.

The chain combines TRBV2 with TRBJ1-1; no clear D. CDR1 is SNHLY and CDR2 is FYNNEI in the germline V gene. The length of the CDR3 is 13 residues. V lost 4 bases to trimming and J lost 3 bases, with 9 bases between them. This chain's CDR3 is CASSAGWHTEAFF. In DNA form, the CDR3 reads TGTGCCAGCAGTGCCGGGTGGCACACTGAAGCTTTCTTT. Variable domain in full (rest from reference TRBV2 and TRBJ1-1): EPEVTQTPSHQVTQMGQEVILRCVPISNHLYFYWYRQILGQKVEFLVSFYNNEISEKSEIFDDQFSVERPDGSNFTLKIRSTKLEDSAMYFCASSAGWHTEAFFGQGTRLTVV.

V gene TRBV6-5 combines with J gene TRBJ1-3, with 7 bases identical to TRBD1. This CDR3 is built from 15 residues. Per germline, CDR1 MNHEY and CDR2 SVGAGI. J gave up 0 bases and V 5 bases, and 4 bases lay outside the gene matches. The CDR3 is CASSQTGRSGNTIYF. CDR3 sequence (DNA): TGTGCCAGCAGTCAGACAGGGCGCTCTGGAAACACCATATATTTT.

The chain has TRBV15 and TRBJ1-5, with TRBD1 as a possible D gene (5 bases). This CDR3 has 17 residues. Germline CDR1 and CDR2: LNHNV and YYDKDF (reference sequence). V shed 5 bases and J shed 3 bases, with 20 bases lying between them. The DNA for the CDR3 is TGTGCCACCAGCCACACTCCTGGGGCCGACTACAATCAGCCCCAGCATTTT. It is translated as CATSHTPGADYNQPQHF.

The V and J genes are TRBV10-3 and TRBJ1-5; TRBD1 aligns across 7 bases. Looked up from germline, CDR1 is ENHRY and CDR2 is SYGVKD. This CDR3 is built from 14 residues. The J segment lost 4 bases and the V segment lost 10 bases, leaving 10 bases of the junction unmatched. This CDR3 is CATRTGDPNQPQHF. In DNA, the CDR3 is TGTGCCACCCGGACAGGCGACCCTAATCAGCCCCAGCATTTT.

V gene TRBV14 combines with J gene TRBJ2-7; no clear D. The CDR3 spans 15 residues. Germline V lookup: CDR1 SGHDN, CDR2 FVKESK. The V and J ends lost 1 base and 0 bases respectively, with 10 bases between them. The CDR3 loop reads CASSQVAAFSYEQYF. CDR3 DNA: TGTGCCAGCAGCCAAGTGGCAGCCTTCTCCTACGAGCAGTACTTC.

This clone was detected only a few times. The rearrangement uses TRBV4-1 and TRBJ1-5, with D possibly matching TRBD1 (5 bases). Per germline, CDR1 MGHRA and CDR2 YSYEKL. V was shortened by 8 bases and J by 3 bases, with 11 bases between the two germline ends. The CDR3 is made up of 13 amino acids. The CDR3 sequence: CASAQGNNQPQHF. CDR3 in DNA: TGCGCCAGCGCCCAGGGAAACAATCAGCCCCAGCATTTT.

The chain employs TRBV7-9 and TRBJ1-6, with no clear D. This CDR3 is 12 amino acids long. Per the germline V gene, CDR1 is SEHNR and CDR2 is FQNEAQ (reference sequence). V lost 2 bases, J lost 10 bases, and 6 bases lay in between. This CDR3 reads CASSLPNSPLHF. In DNA form, the CDR3 reads TGTGCCAGCAGCTTACCGAACTCACCCCTCCACTTT.

The rearrangement links TRBV12-3 or TRBV12-4 to TRBJ1-5, with D maybe TRBD1 (5 bases). The CDR3 is 13 amino acids. Trimming left V 8 bases short and J 1 base short, with 9 bases between. In DNA, the CDR3 is TGTGCCAGCGGGGGTCTGAGCAATCAGCCCCAGCATTTT. Amino acid sequence: CASGGLSNQPQHF.

The genes are TRBV19 and TRBJ1-1; TRBD1 is a possible D gene (5 bases). Trimming shortened V by 6 bases and J by 4 bases, and 18 bases separated the two germline ends. The CDR3 loop spans 15 amino acids. Germline loops: CDR1 LNHDA, CDR2 SQIVND (reference sequence). CDR3 sequence: CASSDILGLTTEAFF. CDR3 in DNA: TGTGCCAGTAGCGACATACTGGGGCTTACCACTGAAGCTTTCTTT. Full variable domain (outside the CDR3, taken from reference TRBV19 and TRBJ1-1): DGGITQSPKYLFRKEGQNVTLSCEQNLNHDAMYWYRQDPGQGLRLIYYSQIVNDFQKGDIAEGYSVSREKKESFPLTVTSAQKNPTAFYLCASSDILGLTTEAFFGQGTRLTVV.

The chain couples TRBV7-9 to TRBJ2-2; no reliable D call. Germline V gene sequence: CDR1 SEHNR, CDR2 FQNEAQ (reference sequence). Between the trimmed V and J ends, which lost 7 bases and 5 bases, there was a span of 8 bases. The CDR3 has 12 residues. CDR3 loop: CASTQGTGELFF. CDR3 coding DNA: TGTGCCAGCACCCAAGGGACCGGGGAGCTGTTTTTT.